This TCR beta chain was found in a study of blood T cell repertoires in COVID-19. In the source study's methods: For nucleated cells, counts were estimated from reference gene primer amplification. Sequenced by immunoSEQ multiplex PCR; TCRdb stores in-frame clones only, minus some. The DNA gave D and trimming, while V, J and clone size come from that table. The table has nearly 50,000 clones, roughly 88% seen once. CDR3 size: 13 residues. V dropped 5 bases and J dropped 7 bases, with 14 bases sitting between them. From germline, CDR1 is MDHEN and CDR2 SYDVKM. Input material: peripheral blood. V gene TRBV28 combines with J gene TRBJ1-2; D ambiguous. This sequence originates from a human donor in a cohort sampled during active COVID-19. CDR3: CASSGGFPSGYTF. CDR3 nucleotides: TGTGCCAGCAGTGGCGGCTTCCCAAGTGGCTACACCTTC.